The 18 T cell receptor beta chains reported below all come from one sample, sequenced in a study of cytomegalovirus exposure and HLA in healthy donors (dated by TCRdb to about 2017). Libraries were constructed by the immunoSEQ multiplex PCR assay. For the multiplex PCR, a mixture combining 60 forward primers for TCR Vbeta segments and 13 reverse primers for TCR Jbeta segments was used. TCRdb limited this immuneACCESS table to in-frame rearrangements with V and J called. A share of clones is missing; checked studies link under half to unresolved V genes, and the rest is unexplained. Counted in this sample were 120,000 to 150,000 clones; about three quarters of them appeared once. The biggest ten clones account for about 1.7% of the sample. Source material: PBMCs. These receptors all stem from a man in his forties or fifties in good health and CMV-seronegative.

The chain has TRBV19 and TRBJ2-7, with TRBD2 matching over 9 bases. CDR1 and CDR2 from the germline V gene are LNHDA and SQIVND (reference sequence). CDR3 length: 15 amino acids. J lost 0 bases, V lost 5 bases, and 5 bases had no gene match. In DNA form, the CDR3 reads TGTGCCAGTAGTTTTGCTAGCGGGGCCTCCTACGAGCAGTACTTC. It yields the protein CASSFASGASYEQYF.

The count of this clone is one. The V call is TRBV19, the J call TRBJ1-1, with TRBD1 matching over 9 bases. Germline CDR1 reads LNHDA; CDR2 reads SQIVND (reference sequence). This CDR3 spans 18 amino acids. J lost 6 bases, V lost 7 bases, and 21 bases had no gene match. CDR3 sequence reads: CASMWAPGQGRQMAEAFF. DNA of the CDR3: TGTGCCAGTATGTGGGCACCGGGACAGGGCCGCCAGATGGCTGAAGCTTTCTTT.

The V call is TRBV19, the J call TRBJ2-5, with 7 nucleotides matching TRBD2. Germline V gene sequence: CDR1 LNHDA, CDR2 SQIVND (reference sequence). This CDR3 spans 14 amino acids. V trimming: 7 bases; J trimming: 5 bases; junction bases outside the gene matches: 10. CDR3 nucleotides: TGTGCCAGTAATGCGGGAGACCCCCCCGAGACCCAGTACTTC. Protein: CASNAGDPPETQYF.

CDR3 bases: TGTGCCATTAGACCGGGACACGGGTGGGAGACCCAGTACTTC. Its translation is CAIRPGHGWETQYF. This chain joins TRBV10-3 and TRBJ2-5; D might be TRBD1 (6 bases). The CDR3 extends over 14 amino acids. V was cut by 9 bases and J by 5 bases, with 19 bases left in between. Germline CDR1 is ENHRY and CDR2 is SYGVKD.

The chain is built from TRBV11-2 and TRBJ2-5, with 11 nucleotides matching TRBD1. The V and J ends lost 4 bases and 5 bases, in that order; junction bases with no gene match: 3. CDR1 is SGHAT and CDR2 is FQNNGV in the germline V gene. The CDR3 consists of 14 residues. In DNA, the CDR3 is TGTGCCAGCAGCTCGGACAGGGGGCTGGAGACCCAGTACTTC. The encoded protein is CASSSDRGLETQYF.

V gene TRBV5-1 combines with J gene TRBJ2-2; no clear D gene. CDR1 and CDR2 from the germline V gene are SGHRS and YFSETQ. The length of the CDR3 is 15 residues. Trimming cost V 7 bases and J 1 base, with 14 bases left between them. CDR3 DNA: TGCGCCAGCTCCCCGGCTAGTTGGAACACCGGGGAGCTGTTTTTT. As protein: CASSPASWNTGELFF.

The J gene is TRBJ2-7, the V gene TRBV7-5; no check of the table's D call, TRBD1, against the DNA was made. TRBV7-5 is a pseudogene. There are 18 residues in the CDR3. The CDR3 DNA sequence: TGTGTCAGAAGCTCCCGCATCCATGGACAGGGGGCTTTCTACGAGCAGTACTTC. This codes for CVRSSRIHGQGAFYEQYF.

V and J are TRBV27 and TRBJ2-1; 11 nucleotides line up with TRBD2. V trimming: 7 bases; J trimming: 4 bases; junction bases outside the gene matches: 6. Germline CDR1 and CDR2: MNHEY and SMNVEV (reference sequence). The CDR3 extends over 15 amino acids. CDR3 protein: CASNAGTSGYNEQFF. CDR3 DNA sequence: TGTGCCAGCAATGCCGGGACTAGCGGATACAATGAGCAGTTCTTC.

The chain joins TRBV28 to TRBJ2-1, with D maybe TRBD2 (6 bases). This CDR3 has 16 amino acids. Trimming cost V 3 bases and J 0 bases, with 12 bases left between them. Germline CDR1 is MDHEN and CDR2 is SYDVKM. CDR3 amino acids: CASSLWDWSSYNEQFF. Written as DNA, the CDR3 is TGTGCCAGCAGTTTGTGGGACTGGAGCTCCTACAATGAGCAGTTCTTC.

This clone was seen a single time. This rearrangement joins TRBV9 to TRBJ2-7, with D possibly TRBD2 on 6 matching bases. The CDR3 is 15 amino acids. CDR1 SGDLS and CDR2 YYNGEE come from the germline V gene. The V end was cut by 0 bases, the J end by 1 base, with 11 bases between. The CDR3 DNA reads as TGTGCCAGCAGCGTAGGTGCGGGATATTCCTACGAGCAGTACTTC. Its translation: CASSVGAGYSYEQYF.

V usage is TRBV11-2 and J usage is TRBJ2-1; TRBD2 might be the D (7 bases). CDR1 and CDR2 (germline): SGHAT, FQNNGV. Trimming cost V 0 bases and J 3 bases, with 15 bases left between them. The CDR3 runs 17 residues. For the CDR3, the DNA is TGTGCCAGCAGCTTAGAGCAGCGGGACATACTCTACAATGAGCAGTTCTTC. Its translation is CASSLEQRDILYNEQFF.

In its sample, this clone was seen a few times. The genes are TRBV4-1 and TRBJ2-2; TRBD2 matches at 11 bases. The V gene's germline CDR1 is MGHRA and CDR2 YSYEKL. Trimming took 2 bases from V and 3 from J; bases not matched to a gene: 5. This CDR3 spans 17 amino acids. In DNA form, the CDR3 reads TGCGCCAGCAGCCAACTAACTAGCGGGAGACACACCGGGGAGCTGTTTTTT. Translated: CASSQLTSGRHTGELFF.

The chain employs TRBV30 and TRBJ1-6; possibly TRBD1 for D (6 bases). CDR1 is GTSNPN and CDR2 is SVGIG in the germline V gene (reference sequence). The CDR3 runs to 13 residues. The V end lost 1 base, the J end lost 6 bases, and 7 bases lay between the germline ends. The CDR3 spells CAWSEQGNSPLHF. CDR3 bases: TGTGCCTGGAGTGAACAGGGTAATTCACCCCTCCACTTT.

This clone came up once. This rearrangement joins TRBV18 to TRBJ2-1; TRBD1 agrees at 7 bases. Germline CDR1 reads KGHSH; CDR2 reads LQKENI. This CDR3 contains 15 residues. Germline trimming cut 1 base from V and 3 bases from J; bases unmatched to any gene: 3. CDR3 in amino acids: CASSPQGARYNEQFF. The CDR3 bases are TGTGCCAGCTCACCACAGGGGGCCCGCTACAATGAGCAGTTCTTC.

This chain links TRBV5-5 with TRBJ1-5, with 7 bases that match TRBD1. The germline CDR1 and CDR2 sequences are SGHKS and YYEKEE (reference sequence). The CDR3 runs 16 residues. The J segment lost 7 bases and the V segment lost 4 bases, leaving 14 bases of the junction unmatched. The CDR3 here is CASSPDFRQGGQPQHF. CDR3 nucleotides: TGTGCCAGCAGCCCAGACTTCCGACAGGGAGGACAGCCCCAGCATTTT.

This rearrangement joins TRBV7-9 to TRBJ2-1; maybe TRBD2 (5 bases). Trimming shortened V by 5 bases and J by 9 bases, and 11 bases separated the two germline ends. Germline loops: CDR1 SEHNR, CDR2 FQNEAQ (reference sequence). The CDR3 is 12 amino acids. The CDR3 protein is CASSEAGTEQFF. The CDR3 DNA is TGTGCCAGCAGCGAGGCGGGTACTGAGCAGTTCTTC. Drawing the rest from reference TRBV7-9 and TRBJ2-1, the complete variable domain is DTGVSQNPRHKITKRGQNVTFRCDPISEHNRLYWYRQTLGQGPEFLTYFQNEAQLEKSRLLSDRFSAERPKGSFSTLEIQRTEQGDSAMYLCASSEAGTEQFFGPGTRLTVL.

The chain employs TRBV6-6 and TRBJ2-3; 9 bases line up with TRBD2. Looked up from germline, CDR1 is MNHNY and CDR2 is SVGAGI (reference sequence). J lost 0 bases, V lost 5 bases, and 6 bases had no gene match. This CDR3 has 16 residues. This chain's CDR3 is CASSAREGASTDTQYF. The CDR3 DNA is TGTGCCAGCAGTGCGCGGGAGGGGGCTAGCACAGATACGCAGTATTTT.

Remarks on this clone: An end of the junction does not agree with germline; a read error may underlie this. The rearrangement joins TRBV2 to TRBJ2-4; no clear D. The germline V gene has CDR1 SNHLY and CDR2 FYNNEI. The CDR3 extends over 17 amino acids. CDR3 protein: CASSEYPGFETKNSQYF. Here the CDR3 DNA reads TGTGCCAGCAGCGAATATCCTGGTTTCGAAACCAAAAACAGTCAGTACTTC.